The 8 T cell receptor beta chains reported below all come from one sample, sequenced in a study of vaccination and CD4 T cells after COVID-19. The treatment here: roughly 11-day PBMC culture with coronavirus spike peptide pools or control peptides (ViraFEST assay). Sequence data for DNA of cultured CD4+ T cells were generated by the Oncomine TCR Beta short-read assay. TCRdb re-derived calls from the PCR reads in MiXCR, one entry per CDR3 protein. The sample has about 15,000 distinct CDR3 sequences, 50% to 75% seen once. Antigen specificity for these receptors is unknown. The sequencing sample was made of CD4+ T cells from blood, cultured in vitro. The origin of the receptors is a human donor who had recovered from COVID-19.

The chain uses TRBV19 and TRBJ2-2; perhaps D is TRBD1 or TRBD2 (5 bases each). Between the trimmed V and J ends, which lost 6 bases and 9 bases, there was a span of 20 bases. Germline V gene sequence: CDR1 LNHDA, CDR2 SQIVND (reference sequence). CDR3 length equals 15 residues. CDR3 nucleotides: TGTGCCAGTAGAATACCCGGGGCTAAGGTTAGGGAGCTGTTTTTT. Its protein product is CASRIPGAKVRELFF.

V usage is TRBV12-3 or TRBV12-4 and J usage is TRBJ1-6, with unresolved D. The CDR3 is 13 amino acids. Trimming took 6 bases from V and 7 from J, leaving 10 bases between them. The CDR3 DNA follows: TGTGCCAGCAGCCAGGACTCCAATTCACCCCTCCACTTT. Its protein product is CASSQDSNSPLHF.

A few counts support this clonotype. V gene TRBV15 combines with J gene TRBJ2-3; 12 positions agree with TRBD2. The CDR3 length is 15 residues. V was pared by 6 bases and J by 8 bases, with 9 bases of the junction left unmatched. Germline lookup yields CDR1 LNHNV and CDR2 YYDKDF (reference sequence). The CDR3 nucleotides are TGTGCCACCAGTCTGGCTAGCGGGAGGGCCTCTACGCAGTATTTT. Protein: CATSLASGRASTQYF. The whole variable domain, remainder taken from reference TRBV15 and TRBJ2-3, is DAMVIQNPRYQVTQFGKPVTLSCSQTLNHNVMYWYQQKSSQAPKLLFHYYDKDFNNEADTPDNFQSRRPNTSFCFLDIRSPGLGDTAMYLCATSLASGRASTQYFGPGTRLTVL.

The J gene is TRBJ2-2, the V gene TRBV7-9; no clear D gene. In germline, CDR1 is SEHNR, CDR2 FQNEAQ (reference sequence). Trimming took 0 bases from V and 1 from J, leaving 12 bases between them. The CDR3 runs to 17 residues. CDR3 protein: CASSLARNFKNTGELFF. CDR3 DNA: TGTGCCAGCAGCTTAGCGCGAAATTTCAAGAACACCGGGGAGCTGTTTTTT.

The rearrangement links TRBV5-1 to TRBJ1-1; 8 nucleotides align to TRBD1. Germline CDR1 SGHRS, CDR2 YFSETQ. Losses at the gene ends were 3 bases for V and 4 bases for J; bases not matched to a gene: 11. The length of the CDR3 is 16 residues. The CDR3 sequence is CASSSNPGGAVTEAFF. The CDR3 DNA sequence: TGCGCCAGCAGCTCAAATCCAGGGGGCGCAGTCACTGAAGCTTTCTTT.

This sequence joins TRBV6-1 and TRBJ1-5; unclear D gene. The CDR3 covers 15 residues. Germline assignment: CDR1 MNHNS and CDR2 SASEGT. The V and J ends lost 8 bases and 0 bases respectively, with 14 bases between them. The CDR3 sequence is CASGLAPDSNQPQHF. The CDR3 coding sequence is TGTGCCAGCGGTCTGGCCCCGGATAGCAATCAGCCCCAGCATTTT.

The chain is built from TRBV24-1 and TRBJ2-7, with 7 bases aligning to TRBD1. Unmatched junction bases numbered 7, after V lost 4 bases and J lost 5 bases. Germline V CDR1 and CDR2: KGHDR, SFDVKD. The CDR3 length is 14 residues. In DNA form, the CDR3 reads TGTGCCACCAGTGACCCCAGACAGGGCGACGAGCAGTACTTC. This codes for CATSDPRQGDEQYF.

This clonotype was picked up a small number of times. The rearrangement joins TRBV19 to TRBJ2-7; 9 nucleotides agree with TRBD1. CDR3 length: 13 amino acids. J was trimmed by 5 bases and V by 6 bases; bases with no gene match: 5. Per germline, CDR1 LNHDA and CDR2 SQIVND (reference sequence). CDR3 protein: CASRHTGGHEQYF. The CDR3 coding sequence is TGTGCCAGTAGGCATACAGGGGGCCACGAGCAGTACTTC.